This TCR beta chain was captured in a study of graft-versus-host responses after intestinal transplantation. This clone was counted a single time. Antigen specificity is unknown. Data came from immunoSEQ multiplex PCR; TCRdb stores just in-frame clones and leaves some out. The profile shows 80,000 to 100,000 clones, around 86% of them singletons. V was pared by 7 bases and J by 1 base, with 11 bases between. This CDR3 has 14 residues. The germline V gene encodes CDR1 MNHEY and CDR2 SVGAGI. The input for sequencing was unstimulated CD8+ T cells sorted from spleen or lymph node cells, taken before intestinal transplant. The rearrangement links TRBV6-5 to TRBJ2-4; TRBD1 might be the D (6 bases). The clonotype was recovered from a human donor who received an intestinal transplant. CDR3 in DNA: TGTGCCAGCAACTTTCAGGGGGCCAAAAACATTCAGTACTTC. Protein: CASNFQGAKNIQYF.